This is a list of T cell receptor beta chains from one sample in a study of beta chain features in type 1 diabetes. Clones were sequenced by immunoSEQ multiplex PCR, and TCRdb holds only the in-frame ones, with some missing. The data show around 650,000 clones, with roughly 12% seen just once and 0.09% to 0.15% held by the top ten. Sequencing was carried out using naive CD4+ T cells from blood. Receptors were obtained from a man aged 30 to 39 with type 1 diabetes. Both conserved end residues are part of each CDR3. D genes are given only for firm matches. Size is stated for part of the rows, as once, few or many counts, or as a class when the clone is expanded.

size: .
J: TRBJ2-1
D: .
length: 12
V: TRBV6-5
DNA: TGTGCCAGCCGTGGCCAGAACAATGAGCAGTTCTTC
CDR3: CASRGQNNEQFF

size: .
J: TRBJ1-2
D: .
length: 14
V: TRBV4-3
DNA: TGCGCCAGCAGCCACCGGGACTTAGGTAGAGGCTACACCTTC
CDR3: CASSHRDLGRGYTF

size: .
J: TRBJ1-1
D: .
length: 17
V: TRBV7-9
DNA: TGTGCCAGCAGCTTATCTGATATCGGGACAAAAAACACTGAAGCTTTCTTT
CDR3: CASSLSDIGTKNTEAFF

size: .
J: TRBJ1-6
D: TRBD1
length: 15
V: TRBV5-1
DNA: TGCGCCAGCAGCGACGGACAGGTTGGGTATTCACCCCTCCACTTT
CDR3: CASSDGQVGYSPLHF

size: few
J: TRBJ1-1
D: TRBD1
length: 16
V: TRBV2
DNA: TGTGCCAGCAGTGTAACAGGGGCGCCTGAGATAACTGAAGCTTTCTTT
CDR3: CASSVTGAPEITEAFF

size: .
J: TRBJ1-1
D: .
length: 12
V: TRBV27
DNA: TGTGCCAGCAGAAAGACGAACACTGAAGCTTTCTTT
CDR3: CASRKTNTEAFF

size: few
J: TRBJ1-1
D: .
length: 15
V: TRBV7-9
DNA: TGTGCCAGCAGCTTAGTCGGAGTGGGGTCCACTGAAGCTTTCTTT
CDR3: CASSLVGVGSTEAFF

size: .
J: TRBJ1-3
D: .
length: 14
V: TRBV29-1
DNA: TGCAGCGTTGTAAGGACCAACTCTGGAAACACCATATATTTT
CDR3: CSVVRTNSGNTIYF

size: .
J: TRBJ2-7
D: TRBD1
length: 17
V: TRBV19
DNA: TGTGCCAGTAGTATGTATGGGACAGGGGCCTACACCTACGAGCAGTACTTC
CDR3: CASSMYGTGAYTYEQYF

size: .
J: TRBJ1-2
D: TRBD1
length: 15
V: TRBV7-3
DNA: TGTGCCAGCAGCCTAACAGGGGGCGAGGTGGAGGGCTACACCTTC
CDR3: CASSLTGGEVEGYTF

size: few
J: TRBJ1-2
D: .
length: 14
V: TRBV4-3
DNA: TGCGCCAGCAGCCCGTCCCGCCTTAACTATGGCTACACCTTC
CDR3: CASSPSRLNYGYTF

size: few
J: TRBJ2-3
D: TRBD2
length: 15
V: TRBV29-1
DNA: TGCAGCGTTGGCCTAGCGGGGGGGCGGGCAGATACGCAGTATTTT
CDR3: CSVGLAGGRADTQYF

size: .
J: TRBJ2-2
D: .
length: 12
V: TRBV7-6
DNA: TGTGCCAGCAGCTTACCGACCGGGGAGCTGTTTTTT
CDR3: CASSLPTGELFF

size: few
J: TRBJ2-7
D: .
length: 15
V: TRBV5-1
DNA: TGCGCCAGCAGCCCACCGAACGGGCGTTCCTACGAGCAGTACTTC
CDR3: CASSPPNGRSYEQYF

size: .
J: TRBJ1-3
D: .
length: 12
V: TRBV2
DNA: TGTGCCAGCAGTGCCGATGGAAACACCATATATTTT
CDR3: CASSADGNTIYF

size: .
J: TRBJ1-4
D: TRBD1
length: 15
V: TRBV7-7
DNA: TGTGCTAGCAGCGCTCGGACAGGGGAAGGTGAAAAACTGTTTTTT
CDR3: CASSARTGEGEKLFF

size: .
J: TRBJ2-1
D: TRBD2
length: 16
V: TRBV14
DNA: TGTGCCAGCAGCCAGGGGAGGCTAGCGGGCCGGATTGAGCAGTTCTTC
CDR3: CASSQGRLAGRIEQFF

size: .
J: TRBJ1-1
D: .
length: 14
V: TRBV2
DNA: TGTGCCAGCAGTACTAGGGGGGAAGCCGCTGAAGCTTTCTTT
CDR3: CASSTRGEAAEAFF

size: .
J: TRBJ2-5
D: .
length: 14
V: TRBV19
DNA: TGTGCCAGTAGTCGAACAGGGTTAATAGAGACCCAGTACTTC
CDR3: CASSRTGLIETQYF

size: few
J: TRBJ2-6
D: .
length: 15
V: TRBV2
DNA: TGTGCCAGCAGTGCTACGACCTCTGGGGCCAACGTCCTGACTTTC
CDR3: CASSATTSGANVLTF

size: .
J: TRBJ1-1
D: .
length: 11
V: TRBV6-4
DNA: TGTGCCAGCAGGGATGGGATTGAAGCTTTCTTT
CDR3: CASRDGIEAFF

size: .
J: TRBJ2-3
D: TRBD2
length: 15
V: TRBV5-1
DNA: TGCGCCAGCAGCTTGGCGGGGGGGCGCACAGATACGCAGTATTTT
CDR3: CASSLAGGRTDTQYF

size: .
J: TRBJ2-1
D: .
length: 15
V: TRBV5-1
DNA: TGCGCCAGCAGCTTCCAGGGGAAGTCCTACAATGAGCAGTTCTTC
CDR3: CASSFQGKSYNEQFF

size: few
J: TRBJ1-1
D: .
length: 13
V: TRBV7-7
DNA: TGTGCTAGCAGCTTAGATATGAACACTGAAGCTTTCTTT
CDR3: CASSLDMNTEAFF

size: few
J: TRBJ2-6
D: .
length: 16
V: TRBV13
DNA: TGTGCCAGCAGCTCTACAAAGAGCTCTGGGGCCAACGTCCTGACTTTC
CDR3: CASSSTKSSGANVLTF